This T cell receptor beta chain was identified during a study of beta chain features in type 1 diabetes. On the study more broadly: Age, gender, cell numbers and subset yield matched between patients and controls.

Only a few counts were recorded for this clone. Its antigen remains unidentified. Study-level findings and limits: Naive, central memory and Treg TCRB repertoires appeared more alike in patients than in healthy donors. There was a moderate but significant shortening of TCRB CDR3s in all four CD4+ subsets of Type 1 diabetes patients.

The investigators reverse transcribed all of the isolated RNA, so they sequenced expressed TCRB transcripts. Generated by immunoSEQ multiplex PCR, the TCRdb table keeps only in-frame clones and is missing some. The table records about 350,000 clones, about 20% of them present only once. Looked up from germline, CDR1 is SGHRS and CDR2 is YFSETQ. The V gene lost 0 bases and the J gene lost 6 bases, with 12 bases spanning the gap. This CDR3 contains 14 residues. This sequence was found in a woman in her late teens or twenties in good health. Sequenced: naive CD4+ T cells from blood. The genes are TRBV5-1 and TRBJ1-2, with D perhaps TRBD1 (6 bases). This chain's CDR3 is CASSLDRVANGYTF. Here the CDR3 DNA reads TGCGCCAGCAGCTTGGACAGGGTAGCAAATGGCTACACCTTC. Combining the CDR3 with reference TRBV5-1 and TRBJ1-2 gives the whole variable domain KAGVTQTPRYLIKTRGQQVTLSCSPISGHRSVSWYQQTPGQGLQFLFEYFSETQRNKGNFPGRFSGRQFSNSRSEMNVSTLELGDSALYLCASSLDRVANGYTFGSGTRLTVV.